This passage covers 15 T cell receptor beta chains from one sample sequenced in a study of blood T cell repertoires in COVID-19. The protocol was immunoSEQ multiplex PCR, while the TCRdb copy is restricted to in-frame clones and leaves out a portion. The sample records 200,000 to 250,000 clones, 82% being singletons. The specimen was peripheral blood. These receptor sequences come from a woman aged 70-85 years with COVID-19, enrolled during active disease.

In its sample, this clone was seen once. The chain recombines TRBV24-1 with TRBJ2-6, with TRBD1 matching over 8 bases. Germline V gene sequence: CDR1 KGHDR, CDR2 SFDVKD. This CDR3 contains 19 residues. Trimming at V came to 3 bases and at J to 1 base, leaving 10 bases not matched to a gene. The CDR3 nucleotides read TGTGCCACCAGTGATAACCAGGCAGGGGGCGCGTCTGGGGCCAACGTCCTGACTTTC. Encoded protein: CATSDNQAGGASGANVLTF.

The gene calls are TRBV11-2 and TRBJ2-7; weak D call: TRBD1 (5 bases). V was pared by 5 bases and J by 2 bases, with 7 bases between. CDR3 size: 12 residues. CDR1 is SGHAT, CDR2 FQNNGV, per germline. CDR3 region: CASSRGTYEQYF. CDR3 coding DNA: TGTGCCAGCAGCAGGGGCACCTACGAGCAGTACTTC.

The V gene is TRBV19, the J gene TRBJ2-2; D remains ambiguous. There are 18 residues in the CDR3. CDR1 and CDR2 (germline): LNHDA, SQIVND (reference sequence). V dropped 1 base and J dropped 1 base, with 16 bases sitting between them. DNA for the CDR3: TGTGCCAGTAGTATAGTGGGCCAGACAAATAGGAACACCGGGGAGCTGTTTTTT. Its protein is CASSIVGQTNRNTGELFF. The complete variable domain, with remaining parts taken from reference TRBV19 and TRBJ2-2, reads DGGITQSPKYLFRKEGQNVTLSCEQNLNHDAMYWYRQDPGQGLRLIYYSQIVNDFQKGDIAEGYSVSREKKESFPLTVTSAQKNPTAFYLCASSIVGQTNRNTGELFFGEGSRLTVL.

The chain joins TRBV5-4 to TRBJ2-1; 9 bases agree with TRBD1. The CDR3 extends over 14 amino acids. Per germline, CDR1 SGHNT and CDR2 YYREEE (reference sequence). V trimming: 4 bases; J trimming: 7 bases; junction bases outside the gene matches: 6. CDR3: CASSGRTGVNEQFF. Written as DNA, the CDR3 is TGTGCCAGCAGCGGAAGGACAGGGGTGAATGAGCAGTTCTTC. Using reference TRBV5-4 and TRBJ2-1 for the parts outside the CDR3, the full variable domain is ETGVTQSPTHLIKTRGQQVTLRCSSQSGHNTVSWYQQALGQGPQFIFQYYREEENGRGNFPPRFSGLQFPNYSSELNVNALELDDSALYLCASSGRTGVNEQFFGPGTRLTVL.

The CDR3 is CASSSLELAGRYEQYF. The CDR3 nucleotides are TGTGCCAGCAGCTCTCTTGAACTAGCGGGCCGTTACGAGCAGTACTTC. The chain couples TRBV28 to TRBJ2-7; TRBD2 matches at 9 bases. CDR3 size: 16 residues. The germline gives CDR1 MDHEN, CDR2 SYDVKM. Trimming took 6 bases from V and 4 from J; bases not matched to a gene: 13.

The V call is TRBV7-3, the J call TRBJ1-2; D is unresolved. This CDR3 region has 13 residues. Germline V lookup: CDR1 SGHTA, CDR2 FQGTGA. The V and J ends lost 3 bases and 8 bases respectively, with 13 bases between them. CDR3 coding DNA: TGTGCCAGCAGCTTGAGAGACCTAGGAGGCTACACCTTC. It codes for CASSLRDLGGYTF.

This clone was recorded a few times. The V and J genes are TRBV29-1 and TRBJ2-7; possible D gene TRBD1, 5 bases. V lost 5 bases to trimming and J lost 3 bases, with 11 bases between them. This CDR3 comprises 12 residues. CDR1 and CDR2 from the germline V gene are SQVTM and ANQGSEA. DNA for the CDR3: TGCAGCGTTTTGGGGCTGAGCTACGAGCAGTACTTC. Translated, it gives CSVLGLSYEQYF.

CDR3 nucleotides: TGTGCCAGTCCTCCAGGGGGTTACTATGGCTACACCTTC. Its protein is CASPPGGYYGYTF. V usage is TRBV2 and J usage is TRBJ1-2; 7 bases fit TRBD1. The CDR3 covers 13 residues. Germline V gene data show CDR1 as SNHLY and CDR2 as FYNNEI. Unmatched junction bases numbered 7, after V lost 9 bases and J lost 3 bases.

V is TRBV6-2 or TRBV6-3 and J is TRBJ1-5; possible D gene TRBD1, 6 bases. This CDR3 has 15 amino acids. Germline assignment: CDR1 MNHEY and CDR2 SVGEGT. V was shortened by 0 bases and J by 4 bases, with 10 bases between the two germline ends. DNA of the CDR3: TGTGCCAGCAGTTACTCGCGGACAGATAATCAGCCCCAGCATTTT. It codes for CASSYSRTDNQPQHF.

This chain links TRBV28 with TRBJ1-3; no clear D. The germline gives CDR1 MDHEN, CDR2 SYDVKM. This CDR3 has 10 residues. V was cut by 9 bases and J by 3 bases, with 3 bases left in between. The CDR3 protein is CASNGNTIYF. The CDR3 nucleotides read TGTGCCAGTAATGGAAACACCATATATTTT.

The chain is built from TRBV6-2 or TRBV6-3 and TRBJ2-3, with D perhaps matching TRBD2 (5 bases). This CDR3 region has 13 residues. Deletions cut 5 bases from V and 1 base from J, with 7 bases between. Per the germline V gene, CDR1 is MNHEY and CDR2 is SVGEGT. The CDR3 loop reads CASSPAGTDTQYF. The CDR3 DNA follows: TGTGCCAGCAGTCCAGCGGGCACAGATACGCAGTATTTT.

The chain employs TRBV18 and TRBJ2-2; TRBD1 agrees at 9 bases. V was clipped by 0 bases and J by 4 bases; unmatched bases: 3. CDR3 length: 16 amino acids. Germline CDR1 KGHSH, CDR2 LQKENI. The CDR3 loop is CASSPPGQGSTGELFF. The CDR3 coding sequence is TGTGCCAGCTCACCACCGGGACAGGGCTCCACCGGGGAGCTGTTTTTT. Full variable domain (missing parts from reference TRBV18 and TRBJ2-2): NAGVMQNPRHLVRRRGQEARLRCSPMKGHSHVYWYRQLPEEGLKFMVYLQKENIIDESGMPKERFSAEFPKEGPSILRIQQVVRGDSAAYFCASSPPGQGSTGELFFGEGSRLTVL.

The chain recombines TRBV6-5 with TRBJ2-2, with TRBD1 matching over 9 bases. The CDR3 is 15 amino acids. Trimming removed 4 bases from V and 4 bases from J; junction bases left unmatched: 4. The germline gives CDR1 MNHEY, CDR2 SVGAGI. The CDR3 reads CASSLQGAGTGELFF. CDR3 bases: TGTGCCAGCAGTTTACAGGGGGCAGGCACCGGGGAGCTGTTTTTT.

The chain links TRBV19 to TRBJ1-5; 7 nucleotides line up with TRBD1. The length of the CDR3 is 14 residues. Germline lookup yields CDR1 LNHDA and CDR2 SQIVND (reference sequence). The junction had 8 bases not matched to a gene; V was cut back by 6 bases and J by 6 bases. CDR3 nucleotides: TGTGCCAGTAGACTTCGACAGGGTGGTCAGCCCCAGCATTTT. This codes for CASRLRQGGQPQHF.

CDR3 sequence reads: CASSLSWTQYF. For the CDR3, the DNA is TGTGCCAGCAGCCTTTCGTGGACCCAGTACTTC. The chain joins TRBV2 to TRBJ2-5, with unresolved D. CDR1 and CDR2 (germline): SNHLY, FYNNEI. The V and J ends lost 6 bases and 7 bases respectively, with 9 bases between them. The CDR3 has 11 residues. The variable domain in full, completed from reference TRBV2 and TRBJ2-5, reads EPEVTQTPSHQVTQMGQEVILRCVPISNHLYFYWYRQILGQKVEFLVSFYNNEISEKSEIFDDQFSVERPDGSNFTLKIRSTKLEDSAMYFCASSLSWTQYFGPGTRLLVL.